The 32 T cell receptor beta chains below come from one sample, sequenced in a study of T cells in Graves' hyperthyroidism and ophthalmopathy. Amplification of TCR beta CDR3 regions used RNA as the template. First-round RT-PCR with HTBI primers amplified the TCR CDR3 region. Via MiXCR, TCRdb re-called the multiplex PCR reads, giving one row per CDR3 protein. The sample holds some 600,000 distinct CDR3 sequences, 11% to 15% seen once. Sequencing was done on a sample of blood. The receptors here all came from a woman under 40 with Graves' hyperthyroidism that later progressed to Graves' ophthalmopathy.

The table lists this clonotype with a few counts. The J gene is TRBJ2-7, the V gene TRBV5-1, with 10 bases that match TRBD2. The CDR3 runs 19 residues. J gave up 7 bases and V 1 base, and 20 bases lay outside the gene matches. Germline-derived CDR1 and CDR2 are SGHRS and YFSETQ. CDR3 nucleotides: TGCGCCAGCAGCTTGTTTTGGTCTAGCGGGAGTAGGGATTTGGGGGAGCAGTACTTC. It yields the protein CASSLFWSSGSRDLGEQYF.

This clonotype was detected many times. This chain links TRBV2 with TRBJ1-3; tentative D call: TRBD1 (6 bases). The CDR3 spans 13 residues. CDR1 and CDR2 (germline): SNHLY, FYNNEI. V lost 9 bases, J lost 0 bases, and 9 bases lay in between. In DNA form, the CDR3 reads TGTGCCAGTGGACAGACCTCTGGAAACACCATATATTTT. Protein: CASGQTSGNTIYF.

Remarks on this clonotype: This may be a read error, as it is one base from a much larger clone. The CDR3 DNA reads TGTGCCAGCTCGCCCAGAACGATGAACACTGAAGCTTTCTTT. Translated, it gives CASSPRTMNTEAFF. The chain couples TRBV18 to TRBJ1-1, with no clear D. CDR1 and CDR2 from the germline V gene are KGHSH and LQKENI. V was trimmed by 6 bases and J by 0 bases, leaving 11 bases between them. The CDR3 length is 14 residues.

The CDR3 coding sequence is TGTGCCAGCAGCCAAGGGGCCGTATACAATGAGCAGTTCTTC. Translated, it gives CASSQGAVYNEQFF. The gene calls are TRBV3-1 and TRBJ2-1; D is unclear. The CDR3 extends over 14 amino acids. Trimming left V 1 base short and J 4 bases short, with 8 bases between. Germline values: CDR1 LGHDT, CDR2 YNNKEL (reference sequence).

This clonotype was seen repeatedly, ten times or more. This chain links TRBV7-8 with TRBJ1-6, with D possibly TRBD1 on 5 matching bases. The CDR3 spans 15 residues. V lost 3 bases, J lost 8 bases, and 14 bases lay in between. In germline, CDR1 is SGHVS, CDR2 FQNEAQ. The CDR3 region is CASSLGRTLDSPLHF. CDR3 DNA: TGTGCCAGCAGCTTGGGGCGGACGCTGGATTCACCCCTCCACTTT.

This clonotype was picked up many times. In DNA, the CDR3 is TGTGCCAGCAGCGAGGACGGGGACACTGAAGCTTTCTTT. Protein sequence: CASSEDGDTEAFF. The V and J genes are TRBV11-3 and TRBJ1-1; D is uncertain. The CDR3 is 13 amino acids. From germline, CDR1 is SGHNT and CDR2 YENEEA. The germline V and J ends were trimmed by 5 bases and 3 bases, with 10 bases remaining between them.

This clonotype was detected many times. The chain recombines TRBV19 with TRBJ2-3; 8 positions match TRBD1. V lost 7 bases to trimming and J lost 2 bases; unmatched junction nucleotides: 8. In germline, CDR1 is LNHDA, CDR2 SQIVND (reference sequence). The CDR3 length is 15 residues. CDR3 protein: CASNRGTFSTDTQYF. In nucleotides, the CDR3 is TGTGCCAGTAACAGGGGGACTTTTTCCACAGATACGCAGTATTTT. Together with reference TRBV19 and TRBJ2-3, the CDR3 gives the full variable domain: DGGITQSPKYLFRKEGQNVTLSCEQNLNHDAMYWYRQDPGQGLRLIYYSQIVNDFQKGDIAEGYSVSREKKESFPLTVTSAQKNPTAFYLCASNRGTFSTDTQYFGPGTRLTVL.

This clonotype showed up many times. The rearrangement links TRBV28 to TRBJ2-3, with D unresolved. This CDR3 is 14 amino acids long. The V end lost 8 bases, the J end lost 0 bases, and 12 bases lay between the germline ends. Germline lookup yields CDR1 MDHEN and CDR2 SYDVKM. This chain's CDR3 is CASSPVPSTDTQYF. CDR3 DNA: TGTGCCAGCTCCCCCGTACCTAGCACAGATACGCAGTATTTT.

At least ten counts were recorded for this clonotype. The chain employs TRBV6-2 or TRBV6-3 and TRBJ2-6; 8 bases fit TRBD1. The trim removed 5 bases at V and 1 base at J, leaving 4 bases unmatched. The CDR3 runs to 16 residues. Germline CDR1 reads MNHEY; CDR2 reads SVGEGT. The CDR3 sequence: CASSPRTGSGANVLTF. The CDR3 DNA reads TGTGCCAGCAGTCCACGGACAGGGTCTGGGGCCAACGTCCTGACTTTC.

The CDR3 region is CASSVVGDWGAGELFF. In DNA, the CDR3 is TGTGCCAGCAGCGTAGTCGGGGACTGGGGCGCCGGGGAGCTGTTTTTT. This chain joins TRBV9 and TRBJ2-2; tentatively, D is TRBD2 (6 bases). Germline V gives CDR1 SGDLS, CDR2 YYNGEE. This CDR3 is built from 16 residues. The V gene lost 0 bases and the J gene lost 6 bases, with 15 bases spanning the gap.

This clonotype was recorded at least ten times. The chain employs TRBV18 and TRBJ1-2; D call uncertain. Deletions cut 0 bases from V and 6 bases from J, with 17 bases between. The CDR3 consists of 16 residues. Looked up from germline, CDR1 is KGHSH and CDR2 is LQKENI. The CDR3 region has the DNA TGTGCCAGCTCACCACCGGTAGGGCTGGGTTCAGATGGCTACACCTTC. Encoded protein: CASSPPVGLGSDGYTF. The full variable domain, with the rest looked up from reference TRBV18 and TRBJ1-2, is NAGVMQNPRHLVRRRGQEARLRCSPMKGHSHVYWYRQLPEEGLKFMVYLQKENIIDESGMPKERFSAEFPKEGPSILRIQQVVRGDSAAYFCASSPPVGLGSDGYTFGSGTRLTVV.

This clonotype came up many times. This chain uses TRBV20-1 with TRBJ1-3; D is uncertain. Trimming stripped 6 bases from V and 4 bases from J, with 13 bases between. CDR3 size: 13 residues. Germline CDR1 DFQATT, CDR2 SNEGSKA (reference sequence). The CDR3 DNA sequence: TGCAGTGCGAGGAAGGCTATGGGAAACACCATATATTTT. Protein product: CSARKAMGNTIYF.

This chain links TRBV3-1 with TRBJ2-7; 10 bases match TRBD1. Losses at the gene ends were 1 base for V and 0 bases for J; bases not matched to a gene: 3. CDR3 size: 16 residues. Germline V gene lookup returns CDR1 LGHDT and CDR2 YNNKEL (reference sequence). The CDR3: CASSQADRGHSYEQYF. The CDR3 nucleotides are TGTGCCAGCAGCCAAGCCGACAGGGGGCACTCCTACGAGCAGTACTTC.

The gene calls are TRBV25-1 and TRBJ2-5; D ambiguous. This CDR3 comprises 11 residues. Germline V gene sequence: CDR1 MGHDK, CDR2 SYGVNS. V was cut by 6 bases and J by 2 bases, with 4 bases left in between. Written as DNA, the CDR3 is TGTGCCAGCAGGGCTCAAGAGACCCAGTACTTC. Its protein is CASRAQETQYF.

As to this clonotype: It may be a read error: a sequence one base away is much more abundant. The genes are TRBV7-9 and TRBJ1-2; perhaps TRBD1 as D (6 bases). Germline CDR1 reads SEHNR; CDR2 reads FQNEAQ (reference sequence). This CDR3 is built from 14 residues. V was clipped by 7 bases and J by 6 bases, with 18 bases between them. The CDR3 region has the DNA TGTGCCAGCACCCGGACAGAGGGCGCGGATGGCTACACCTTC. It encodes CASTRTEGADGYTF.

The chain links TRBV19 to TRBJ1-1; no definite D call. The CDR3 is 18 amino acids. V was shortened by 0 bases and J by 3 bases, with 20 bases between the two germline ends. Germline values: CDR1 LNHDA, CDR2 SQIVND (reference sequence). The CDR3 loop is CASSIDRSDTDVDTEAFF. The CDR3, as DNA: TGTGCCAGTAGTATAGATCGGTCCGACACTGACGTGGACACTGAAGCTTTCTTT. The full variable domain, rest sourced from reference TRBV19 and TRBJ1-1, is DGGITQSPKYLFRKEGQNVTLSCEQNLNHDAMYWYRQDPGQGLRLIYYSQIVNDFQKGDIAEGYSVSREKKESFPLTVTSAQKNPTAFYLCASSIDRSDTDVDTEAFFGQGTRLTVV.

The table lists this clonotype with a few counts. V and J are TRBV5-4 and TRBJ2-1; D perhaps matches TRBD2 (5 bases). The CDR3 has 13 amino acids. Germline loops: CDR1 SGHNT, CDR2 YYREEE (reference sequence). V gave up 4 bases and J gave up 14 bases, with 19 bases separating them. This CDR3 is CASSLDSTVREFF. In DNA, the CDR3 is TGTGCCAGCAGCCTGGATTCTACCGTGAGGGAGTTCTTC.

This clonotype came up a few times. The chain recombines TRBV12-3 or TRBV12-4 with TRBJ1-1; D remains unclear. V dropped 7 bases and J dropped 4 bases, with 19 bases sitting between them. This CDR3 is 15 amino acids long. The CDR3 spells CASTAGEEEVTEAFF. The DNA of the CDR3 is TGTGCCAGCACCGCCGGAGAAGAGGAGGTCACTGAAGCTTTCTTT.

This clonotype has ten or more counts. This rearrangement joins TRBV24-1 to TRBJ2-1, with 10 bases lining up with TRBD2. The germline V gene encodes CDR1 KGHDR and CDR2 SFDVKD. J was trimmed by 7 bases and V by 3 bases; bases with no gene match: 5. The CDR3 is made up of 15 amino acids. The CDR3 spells CATSDPSGSENEQFF. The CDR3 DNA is TGTGCCACCAGTGATCCTAGCGGGAGTGAGAATGAGCAGTTCTTC.

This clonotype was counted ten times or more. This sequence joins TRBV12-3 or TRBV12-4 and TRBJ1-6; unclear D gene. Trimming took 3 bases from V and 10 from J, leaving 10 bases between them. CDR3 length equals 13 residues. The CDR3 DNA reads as TGTGCCAGCAGTTTTAAGCGGGTATCACCCCTCCACTTT. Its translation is CASSFKRVSPLHF.

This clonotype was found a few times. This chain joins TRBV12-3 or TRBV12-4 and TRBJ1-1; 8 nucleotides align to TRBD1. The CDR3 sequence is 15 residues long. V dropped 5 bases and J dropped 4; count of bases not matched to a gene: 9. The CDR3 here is CASSPRTGFGTEAFF. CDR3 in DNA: TGTGCCAGCAGTCCTCGGACAGGGTTTGGCACTGAAGCTTTCTTT.

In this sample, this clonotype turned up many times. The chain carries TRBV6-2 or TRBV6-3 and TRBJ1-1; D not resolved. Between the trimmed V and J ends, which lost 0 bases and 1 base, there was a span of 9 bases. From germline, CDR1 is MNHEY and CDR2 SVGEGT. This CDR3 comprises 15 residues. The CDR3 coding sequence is TGTGCCAGCAGTTACTCGGGGAAGAGGAACACTGAAGCTTTCTTT. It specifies CASSYSGKRNTEAFF.

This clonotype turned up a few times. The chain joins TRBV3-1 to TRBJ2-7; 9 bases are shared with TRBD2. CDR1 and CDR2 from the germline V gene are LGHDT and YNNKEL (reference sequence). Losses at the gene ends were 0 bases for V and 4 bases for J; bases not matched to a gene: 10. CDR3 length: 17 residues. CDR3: CASSQDGLAGMSYEQYF. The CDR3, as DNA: TGTGCCAGCAGCCAAGATGGGCTAGCGGGAATGAGTTACGAGCAGTACTTC.

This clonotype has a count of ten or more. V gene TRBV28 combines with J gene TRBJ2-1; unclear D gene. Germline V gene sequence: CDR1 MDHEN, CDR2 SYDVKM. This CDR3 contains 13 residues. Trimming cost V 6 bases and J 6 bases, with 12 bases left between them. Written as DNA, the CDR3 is TGTGCCAGCAGCGTAAAATTCAGCAATGAGCAGTTCTTC. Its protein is CASSVKFSNEQFF.

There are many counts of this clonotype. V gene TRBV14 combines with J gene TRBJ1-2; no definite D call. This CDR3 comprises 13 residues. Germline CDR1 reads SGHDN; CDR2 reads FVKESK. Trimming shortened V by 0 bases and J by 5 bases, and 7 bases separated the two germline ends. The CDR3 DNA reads TGTGCCAGCAGCCAAGAGTCTATTTATGGCTACACCTTC. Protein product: CASSQESIYGYTF. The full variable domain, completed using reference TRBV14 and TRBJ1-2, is EAGVTQFPSHSVIEKGQTVTLRCDPISGHDNLYWYRRVMGKEIKFLLHFVKESKQDESGMPNNRFLAERTGGTYSTLKVQPAELEDSGVYFCASSQESIYGYTFGSGTRLTVV.

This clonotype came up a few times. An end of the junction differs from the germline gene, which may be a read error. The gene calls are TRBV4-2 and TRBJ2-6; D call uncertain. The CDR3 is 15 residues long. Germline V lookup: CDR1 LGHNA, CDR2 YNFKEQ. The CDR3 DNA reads TGTGCCAACAGCCAAGAAACGTCTGGGGCCAACGTCCTGACTTTC. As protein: CANSQETSGANVLTF.

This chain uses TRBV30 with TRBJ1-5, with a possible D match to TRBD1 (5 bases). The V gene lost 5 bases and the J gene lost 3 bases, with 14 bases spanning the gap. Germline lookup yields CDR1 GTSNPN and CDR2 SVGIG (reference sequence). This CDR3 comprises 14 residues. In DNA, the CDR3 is TGTGCCTGGGCGCAGGGACGGTACAATCAGCCCCAGCATTTT. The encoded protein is CAWAQGRYNQPQHF.

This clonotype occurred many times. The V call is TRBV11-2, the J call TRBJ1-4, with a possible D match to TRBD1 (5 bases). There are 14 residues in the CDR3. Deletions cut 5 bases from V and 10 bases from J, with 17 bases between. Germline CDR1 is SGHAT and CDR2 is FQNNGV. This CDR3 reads CASSASSLGVKLFF. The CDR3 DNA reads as TGTGCCAGCAGCGCAAGCAGCCTGGGGGTAAAACTGTTTTTT.

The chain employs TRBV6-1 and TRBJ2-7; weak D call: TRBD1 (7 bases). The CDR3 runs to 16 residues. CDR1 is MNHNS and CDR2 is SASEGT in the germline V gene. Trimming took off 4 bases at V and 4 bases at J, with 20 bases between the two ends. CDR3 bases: TGTGCCAGCAGTGGACCTCCCGAGACAGGGACTTACGAGCAGTACTTC. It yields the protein CASSGPPETGTYEQYF.

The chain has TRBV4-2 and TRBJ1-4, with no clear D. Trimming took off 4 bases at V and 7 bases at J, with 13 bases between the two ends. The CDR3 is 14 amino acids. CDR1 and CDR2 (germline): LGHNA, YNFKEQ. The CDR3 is CASSPQPGSEKLFF. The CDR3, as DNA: TGTGCCAGCAGCCCGCAGCCCGGGTCTGAAAAACTGTTTTTT.

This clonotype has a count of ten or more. CDR3 loop: CASRETATGELFF. The DNA for the CDR3 is TGTGCCAGCAGGGAAACTGCCACCGGGGAGCTGTTTTTT. The chain carries TRBV6-2 or TRBV6-3 and TRBJ2-2; the D is unclear. Trimming took 6 bases from V and 4 from J, leaving 9 bases between them. The CDR3 is 13 residues long. Germline assignment: CDR1 MNHEY and CDR2 SVGEGT.

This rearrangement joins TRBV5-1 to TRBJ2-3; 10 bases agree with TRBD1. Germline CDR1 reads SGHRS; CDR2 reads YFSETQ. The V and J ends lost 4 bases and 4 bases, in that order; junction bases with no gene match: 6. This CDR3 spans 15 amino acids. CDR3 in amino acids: CASSGQGVGPDTQYF. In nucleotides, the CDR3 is TGCGCCAGCAGCGGACAGGGGGTCGGCCCAGATACGCAGTATTTT. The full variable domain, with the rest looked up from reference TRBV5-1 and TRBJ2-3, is KAGVTQTPRYLIKTRGQQVTLSCSPISGHRSVSWYQQTPGQGLQFLFEYFSETQRNKGNFPGRFSGRQFSNSRSEMNVSTLELGDSALYLCASSGQGVGPDTQYFGPGTRLTVL.